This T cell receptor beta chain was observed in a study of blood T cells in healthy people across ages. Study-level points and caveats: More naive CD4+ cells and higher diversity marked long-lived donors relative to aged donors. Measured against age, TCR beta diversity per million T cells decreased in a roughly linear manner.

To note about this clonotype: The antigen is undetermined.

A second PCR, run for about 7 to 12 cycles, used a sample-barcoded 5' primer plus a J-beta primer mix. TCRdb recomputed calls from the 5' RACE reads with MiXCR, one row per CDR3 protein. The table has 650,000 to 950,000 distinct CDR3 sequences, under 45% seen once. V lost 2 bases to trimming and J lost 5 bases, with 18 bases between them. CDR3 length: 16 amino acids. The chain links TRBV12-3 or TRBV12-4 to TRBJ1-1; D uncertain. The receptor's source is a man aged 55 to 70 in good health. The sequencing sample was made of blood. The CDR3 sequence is CASSLYGPARITEAFF. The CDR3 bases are TGTGCCAGCAGTTTATACGGCCCGGCGAGGATTACTGAAGCTTTCTTT.